The 3 T cell receptor beta chains reported below all come from one sample, sequenced in a study of graft-versus-host responses after intestinal transplantation. Some clones are missing from TCRdb's copy, which holds only in-frame ones; the method was immunoSEQ multiplex PCR. The repertoire holds some 130,000 clones, 95% seen once, with around 3.3% in the top ten. Antigen specificity for these receptors is unknown. The sequencing here drew on unstimulated CD8+ T cells sorted from spleen or lymph node cells, taken before intestinal transplant. The receptors here all came from a human donor who received an intestinal transplant.

The chain is built from TRBV5-1 and TRBJ2-7; D possibly corresponds to TRBD1 (7 bases). V lost 0 bases and J 3 bases, leaving 19 bases between the germline ends. The CDR3 runs 17 residues. Per germline, CDR1 SGHRS and CDR2 YFSETQ. This chain's CDR3 is CASSLASGGTRDYEQYF. For the CDR3, the DNA is TGCGCCAGCAGCTTGGCGTCAGGGGGGACCCGGGACTACGAGCAGTACTTC.

The chain joins TRBV28 to TRBJ1-5; TRBD1 matches at 9 bases. This CDR3 has 17 amino acids. The germline CDR1 and CDR2 sequences are MDHEN and SYDVKM. J lost 0 bases, V lost 3 bases, and 6 bases had no gene match. CDR3 nucleotides: TGTGCCAGCAGTTTTGGGACAGGGCTCGTTAGCAATCAGCCCCAGCATTTT. Its translation: CASSFGTGLVSNQPQHF.

This clone was picked up one time. The chain employs TRBV11-2 and TRBJ1-1; 10 bases align to TRBD1. Germline V CDR1 and CDR2: SGHAT, FQNNGV. The CDR3 runs 18 residues. Unmatched junction bases numbered 9, after V lost 2 bases and J lost 0 bases. The DNA for the CDR3 is TGTGCCAGCAGCTTATCACCGGGACAGGGGTTCATGAACACTGAAGCTTTCTTT. Translating it yields CASSLSPGQGFMNTEAFF.